This TCR beta chain is drawn from a study of T cells in Graves' hyperthyroidism and ophthalmopathy. The investigators amplified TCR beta CDR3 regions from RNA transcripts. First-round RT-PCR of the TCR CDR3 relied on the HTBI primer set. One entry per CDR3 protein, called by TCRdb with MiXCR from the multiplex PCR reads. Of fewer than 900,000 distinct CDR3 sequences detected, about 17% appear once; the ten largest clones hold under 9.5%. Note on this clonotype: The target antigen is unknown.

Germline V gives CDR1 SGDLS, CDR2 YYNGEE. The trim removed 3 bases at V and 6 bases at J, leaving 8 bases unmatched. This CDR3 has 15 amino acids. Regarding the study as a whole: Appearing also in blood were most of the thyroid clonotypes expanded above 0.001.

In making diagnoses, clinical symptoms, serum thyroxine and TRAb, thyroid ultrasound and orbital computed tomography were all used. The chain has TRBV9 and TRBJ2-2; 7 bases map to TRBD2. Sequenced sample: blood. This receptor was identified in a young man with Graves' hyperthyroidism. DNA of the CDR3: TGTGCCAGCAGCGAACGAGGGAGGGGATCCGGGGAGCTGTTTTTT. Amino acid sequence: CASSERGRGSGELFF. Filled out from reference TRBV9 and TRBJ2-2, the complete variable domain reads DSGVTQTPKHLITATGQRVTLRCSPRSGDLSVYWYQQSLDQGLQFLIQYYNGEERAKGNILERFSAQQFPDLHSELNLSSLELGDSALYFCASSERGRGSGELFFGEGSRLTVL.